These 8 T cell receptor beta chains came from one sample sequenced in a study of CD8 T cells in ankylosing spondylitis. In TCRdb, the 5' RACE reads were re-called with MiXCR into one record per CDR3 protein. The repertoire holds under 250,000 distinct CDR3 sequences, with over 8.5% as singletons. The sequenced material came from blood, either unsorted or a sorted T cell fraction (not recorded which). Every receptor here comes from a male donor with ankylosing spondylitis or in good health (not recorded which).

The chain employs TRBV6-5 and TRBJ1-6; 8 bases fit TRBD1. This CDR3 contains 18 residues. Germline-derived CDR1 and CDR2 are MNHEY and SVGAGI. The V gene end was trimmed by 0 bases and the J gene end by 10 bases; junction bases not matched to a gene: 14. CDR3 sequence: CASSYSISGRGRRSPLHF. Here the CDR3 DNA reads TGTGCCAGCAGTTACTCGATCTCCGGCAGGGGGCGCAGGTCACCCCTCCACTTT.

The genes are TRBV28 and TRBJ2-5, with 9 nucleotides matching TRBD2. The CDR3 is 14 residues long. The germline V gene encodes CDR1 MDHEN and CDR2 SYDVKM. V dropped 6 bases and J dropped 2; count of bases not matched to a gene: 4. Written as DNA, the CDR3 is TGTGCCAGCAGACGTAGCGGGAGTCAAGAGACCCAGTACTTC. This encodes CASRRSGSQETQYF.

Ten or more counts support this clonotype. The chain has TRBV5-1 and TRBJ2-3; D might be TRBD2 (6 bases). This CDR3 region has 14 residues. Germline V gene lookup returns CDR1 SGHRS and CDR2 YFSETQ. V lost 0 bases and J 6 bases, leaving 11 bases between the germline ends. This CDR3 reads CASSLAGGDDTQYF. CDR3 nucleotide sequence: TGCGCCAGCAGCTTGGCCGGGGGAGACGATACGCAGTATTTT.

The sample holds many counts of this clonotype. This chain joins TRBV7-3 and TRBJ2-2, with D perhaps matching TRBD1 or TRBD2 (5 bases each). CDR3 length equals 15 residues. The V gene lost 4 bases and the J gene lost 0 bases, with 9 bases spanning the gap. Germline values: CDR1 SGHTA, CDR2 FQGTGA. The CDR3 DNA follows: TGTGCCAGCAGCTCTGGGGACGCGAACACCGGGGAGCTGTTTTTT. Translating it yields CASSSGDANTGELFF.

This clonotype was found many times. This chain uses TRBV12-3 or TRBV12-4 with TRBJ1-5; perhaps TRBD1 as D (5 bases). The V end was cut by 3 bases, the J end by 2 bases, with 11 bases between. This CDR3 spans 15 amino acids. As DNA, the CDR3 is TGTGCCAGCAGTTTCAGTCAGGGAGGCAATCAGCCCCAGCATTTT. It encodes CASSFSQGGNQPQHF.

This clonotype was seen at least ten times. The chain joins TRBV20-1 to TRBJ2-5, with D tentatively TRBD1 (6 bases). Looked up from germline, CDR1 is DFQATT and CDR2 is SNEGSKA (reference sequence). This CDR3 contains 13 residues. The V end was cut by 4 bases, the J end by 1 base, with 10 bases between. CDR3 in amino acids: CSATGQIQETQYF. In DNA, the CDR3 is TGCAGTGCTACCGGACAGATCCAAGAGACCCAGTACTTC.

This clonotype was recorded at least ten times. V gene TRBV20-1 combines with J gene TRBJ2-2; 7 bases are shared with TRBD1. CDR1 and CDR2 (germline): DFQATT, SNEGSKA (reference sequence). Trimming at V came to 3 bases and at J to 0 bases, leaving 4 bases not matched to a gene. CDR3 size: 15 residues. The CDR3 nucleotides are TGCAGTGCTAGGTCCGGGACAGCGAACACCGGGGAGCTGTTTTTT. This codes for CSARSGTANTGELFF.

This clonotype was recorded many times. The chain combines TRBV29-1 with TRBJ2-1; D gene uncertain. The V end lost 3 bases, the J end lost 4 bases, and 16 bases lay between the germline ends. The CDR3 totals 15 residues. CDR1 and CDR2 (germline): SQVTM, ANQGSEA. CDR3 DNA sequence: TGCAGCGTTGACGGTGGGATGGGGATTTACAATGAGCAGTTCTTC. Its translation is CSVDGGMGIYNEQFF.